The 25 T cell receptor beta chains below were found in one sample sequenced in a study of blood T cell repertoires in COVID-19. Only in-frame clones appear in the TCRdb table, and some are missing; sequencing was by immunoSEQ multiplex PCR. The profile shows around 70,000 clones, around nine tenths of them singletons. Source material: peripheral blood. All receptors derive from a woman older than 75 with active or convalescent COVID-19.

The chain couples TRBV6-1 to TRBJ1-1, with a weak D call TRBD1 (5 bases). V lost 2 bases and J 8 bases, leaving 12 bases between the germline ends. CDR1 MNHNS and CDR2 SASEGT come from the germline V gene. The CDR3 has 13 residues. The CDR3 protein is CASSEWGEAEAFF. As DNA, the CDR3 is TGTGCCAGCAGTGAATGGGGGGAAGCCGAAGCTTTCTTT.

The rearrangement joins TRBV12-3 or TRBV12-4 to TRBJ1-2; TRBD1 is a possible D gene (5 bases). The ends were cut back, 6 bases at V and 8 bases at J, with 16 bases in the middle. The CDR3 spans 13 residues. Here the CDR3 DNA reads TGTGCCAGCAGCCCGGCGGGGGTGGGAGGCTACACCTTC. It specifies CASSPAGVGGYTF.

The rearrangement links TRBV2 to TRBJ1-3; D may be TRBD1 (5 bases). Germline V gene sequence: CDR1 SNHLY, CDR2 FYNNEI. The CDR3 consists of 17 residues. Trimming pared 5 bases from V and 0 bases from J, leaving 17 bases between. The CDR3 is CASSLDGGYLSGNTIYF. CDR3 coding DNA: TGTGCCAGCAGTCTTGACGGGGGGTATCTCTCTGGAAACACCATATATTTT.

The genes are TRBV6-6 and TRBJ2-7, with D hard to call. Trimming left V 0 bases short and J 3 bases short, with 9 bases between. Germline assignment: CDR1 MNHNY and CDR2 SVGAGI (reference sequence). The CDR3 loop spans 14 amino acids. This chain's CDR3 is CASSYSNSNYEQYF. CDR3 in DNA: TGTGCCAGCAGTTACTCTAACTCCAACTACGAGCAGTACTTC.

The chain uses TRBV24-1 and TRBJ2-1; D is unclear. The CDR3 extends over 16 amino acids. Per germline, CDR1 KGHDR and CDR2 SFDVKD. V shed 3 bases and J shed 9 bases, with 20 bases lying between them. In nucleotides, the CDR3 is TGTGCCACCAGTGATCCCTTTTCATCTGGGCTAAGTGAGCAGTTCTTC. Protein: CATSDPFSSGLSEQFF.

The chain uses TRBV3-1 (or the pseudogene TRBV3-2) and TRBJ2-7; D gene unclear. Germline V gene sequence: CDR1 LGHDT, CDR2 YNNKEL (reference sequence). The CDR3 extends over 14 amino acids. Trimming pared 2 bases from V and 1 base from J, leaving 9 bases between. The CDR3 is CASSQTSASYEQYF. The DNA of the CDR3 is TGTGCCAGCAGCCAAACCTCAGCGTCCTACGAGCAGTACTTC.

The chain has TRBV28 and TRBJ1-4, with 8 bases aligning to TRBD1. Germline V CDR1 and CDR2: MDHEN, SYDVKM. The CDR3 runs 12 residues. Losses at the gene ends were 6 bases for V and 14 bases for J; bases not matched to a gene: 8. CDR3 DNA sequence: TGTGCCAGCAGGTCAGGGGGCGATGGGCTGTTTTTT. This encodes CASRSGGDGLFF.

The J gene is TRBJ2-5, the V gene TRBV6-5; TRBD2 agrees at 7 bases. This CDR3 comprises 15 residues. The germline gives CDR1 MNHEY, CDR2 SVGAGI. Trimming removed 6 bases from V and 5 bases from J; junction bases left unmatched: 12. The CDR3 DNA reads TGTGCCAGCAGGAGCGATAGCGGGCTGTGGGAGACCCAGTACTTC. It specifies CASRSDSGLWETQYF.

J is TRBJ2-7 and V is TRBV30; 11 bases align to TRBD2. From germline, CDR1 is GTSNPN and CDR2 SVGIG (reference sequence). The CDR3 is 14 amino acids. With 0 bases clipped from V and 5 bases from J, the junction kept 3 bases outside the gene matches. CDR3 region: CAWSVELAGDEQYF. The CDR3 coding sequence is TGTGCCTGGAGTGTTGAACTAGCGGGGGACGAGCAGTACTTC.

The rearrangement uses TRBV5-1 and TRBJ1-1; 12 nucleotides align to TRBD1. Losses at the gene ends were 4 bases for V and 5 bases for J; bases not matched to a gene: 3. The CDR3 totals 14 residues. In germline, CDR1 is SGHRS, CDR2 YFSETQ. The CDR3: CASSGTGGDTEAFF. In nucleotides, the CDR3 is TGCGCCAGCAGCGGGACAGGGGGCGATACTGAAGCTTTCTTT.

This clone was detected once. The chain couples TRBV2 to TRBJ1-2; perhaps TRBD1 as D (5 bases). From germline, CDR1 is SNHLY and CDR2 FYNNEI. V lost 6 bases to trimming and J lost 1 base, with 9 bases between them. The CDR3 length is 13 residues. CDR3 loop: CASRGGVNYGYTF. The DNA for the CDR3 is TGTGCCAGCAGGGGGGGAGTTAACTATGGCTACACCTTC.

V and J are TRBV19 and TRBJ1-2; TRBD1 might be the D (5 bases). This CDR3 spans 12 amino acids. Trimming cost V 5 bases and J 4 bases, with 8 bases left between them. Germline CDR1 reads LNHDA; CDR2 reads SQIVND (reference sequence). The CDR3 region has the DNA TGTGCCAGTAGTTCGACAGCCTATGGCTACACCTTC. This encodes CASSSTAYGYTF.

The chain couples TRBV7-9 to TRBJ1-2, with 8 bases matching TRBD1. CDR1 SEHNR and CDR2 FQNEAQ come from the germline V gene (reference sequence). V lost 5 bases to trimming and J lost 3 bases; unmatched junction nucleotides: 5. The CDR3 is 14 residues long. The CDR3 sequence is CASSVGQGYYGYTF. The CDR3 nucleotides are TGTGCCAGCAGCGTCGGACAGGGATACTATGGCTACACCTTC.

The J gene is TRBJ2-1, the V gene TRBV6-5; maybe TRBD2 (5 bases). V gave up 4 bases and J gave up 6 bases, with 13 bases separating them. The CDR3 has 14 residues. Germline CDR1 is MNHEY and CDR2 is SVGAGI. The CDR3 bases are TGTGCCAGCAGTTCCCCCTCGGGGAGCAATGAGCAGTTCTTC. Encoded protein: CASSSPSGSNEQFF.

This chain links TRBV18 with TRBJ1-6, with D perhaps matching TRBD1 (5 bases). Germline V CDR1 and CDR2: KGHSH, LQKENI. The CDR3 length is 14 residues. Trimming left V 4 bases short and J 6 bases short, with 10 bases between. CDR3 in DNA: TGTGCCAGCTCACACCTCGACAGTAATTCACCCCTCCACTTT. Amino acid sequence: CASSHLDSNSPLHF.

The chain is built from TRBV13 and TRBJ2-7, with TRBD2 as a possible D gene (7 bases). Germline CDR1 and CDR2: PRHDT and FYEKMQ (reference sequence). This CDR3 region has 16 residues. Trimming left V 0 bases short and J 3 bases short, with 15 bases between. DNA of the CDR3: TGTGCCAGCAGCTTAGGAGCCAGGGGAGGGCGCTACGAGCAGTACTTC. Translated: CASSLGARGGRYEQYF.

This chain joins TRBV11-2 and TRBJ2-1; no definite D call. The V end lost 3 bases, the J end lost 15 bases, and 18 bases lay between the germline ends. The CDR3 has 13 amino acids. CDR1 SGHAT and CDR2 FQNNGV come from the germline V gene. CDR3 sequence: CASSLELLNVPFF. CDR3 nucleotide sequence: TGTGCCAGCAGCTTGGAGTTGCTAAATGTTCCGTTCTTC.

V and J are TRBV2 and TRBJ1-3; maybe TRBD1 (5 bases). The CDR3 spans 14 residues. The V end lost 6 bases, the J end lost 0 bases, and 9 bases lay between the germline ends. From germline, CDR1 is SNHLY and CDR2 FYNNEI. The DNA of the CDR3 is TGTGCCAGCAGCACAGGCGTCTCTGGAAACACCATATATTTT. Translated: CASSTGVSGNTIYF.

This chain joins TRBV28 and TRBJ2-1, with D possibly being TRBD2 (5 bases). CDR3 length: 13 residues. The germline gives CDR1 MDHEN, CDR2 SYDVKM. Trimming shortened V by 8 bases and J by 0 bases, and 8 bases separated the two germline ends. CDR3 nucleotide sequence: TGTGCCAGCCGGGGTGGCTCCTACAATGAGCAGTTCTTC. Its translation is CASRGGSYNEQFF.

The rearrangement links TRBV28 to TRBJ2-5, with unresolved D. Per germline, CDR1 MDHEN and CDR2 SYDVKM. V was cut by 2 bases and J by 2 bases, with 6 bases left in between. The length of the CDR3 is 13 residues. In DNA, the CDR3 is TGTGCCAGCAGTTTAGTACAGCAAGAGACCCAGTACTTC. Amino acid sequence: CASSLVQQETQYF.

In DNA, the CDR3 is TGTGCCAGCAGCTTATCCGGACTCCCTACGCAGTATTTT. It yields the protein CASSLSGLPTQYF. This chain joins TRBV13 and TRBJ2-3; weak D call: TRBD2 (5 bases). Germline-derived CDR1 and CDR2 are PRHDT and FYEKMQ (reference sequence). Deletions cut 2 bases from V and 8 bases from J, with 11 bases between. The length of the CDR3 is 13 residues.

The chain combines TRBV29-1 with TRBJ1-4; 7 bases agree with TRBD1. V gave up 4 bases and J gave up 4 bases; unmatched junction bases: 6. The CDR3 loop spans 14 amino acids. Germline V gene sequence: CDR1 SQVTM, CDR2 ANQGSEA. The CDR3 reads CSVVPTGNNEKLFF. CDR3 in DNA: TGCAGCGTTGTACCGACAGGGAATAATGAAAAACTGTTTTTT. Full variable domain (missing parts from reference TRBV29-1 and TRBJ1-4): SAVISQKPSRDICQRGTSLTIQCQVDSQVTMMFWYRQQPGQSLTLIATANQGSEATYESGFVIDKFPISRPNLTFSTLTVSNMSPEDSSIYLCSVVPTGNNEKLFFGSGTQLSVL.

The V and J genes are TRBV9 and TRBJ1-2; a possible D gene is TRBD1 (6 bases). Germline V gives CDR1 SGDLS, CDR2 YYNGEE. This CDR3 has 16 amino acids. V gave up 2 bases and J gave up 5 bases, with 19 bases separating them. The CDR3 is CASSVFDRPLIYGYTF. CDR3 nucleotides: TGTGCCAGCAGCGTTTTTGACAGGCCACTAATATATGGCTACACCTTC.

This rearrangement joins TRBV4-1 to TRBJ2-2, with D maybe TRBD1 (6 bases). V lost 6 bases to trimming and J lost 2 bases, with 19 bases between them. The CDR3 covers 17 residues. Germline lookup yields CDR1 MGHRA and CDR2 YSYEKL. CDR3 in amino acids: CASSLLVRQANTGELFF. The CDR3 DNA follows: TGCGCCAGCAGTCTCCTGGTTCGACAGGCTAACACCGGGGAGCTGTTTTTT.

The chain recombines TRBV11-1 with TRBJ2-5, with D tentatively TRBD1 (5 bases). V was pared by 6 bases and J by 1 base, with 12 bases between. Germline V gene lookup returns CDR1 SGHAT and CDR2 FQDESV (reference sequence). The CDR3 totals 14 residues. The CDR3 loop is CASSGSGSQETQYF. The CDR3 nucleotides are TGTGCCAGCAGTGGGTCAGGGTCCCAAGAGACCCAGTACTTC.